A selection of T cell receptor beta chains follows, all from one sample in a study of beta chain features in type 1 diabetes. Data came from immunoSEQ multiplex PCR; TCRdb stores just in-frame clones and leaves some out. Of roughly 400,000 clones in the sample, more than 11% were seen once. Material: naive CD4+ T cells from blood. The receptor set was obtained from a man younger than 40 in good health. Both conserved end residues are part of each CDR3. The D gene is left open where the match is weak. Clone size is shown for a subset of rows, as once, few, many or a class of expanded clone.

v_call	cdr3_length	j_call	d_call	clone_size	cdr3_aa	cdr3_nt
TRBV20-1	11	TRBJ2-5	-	few	CSARKQETQYF	TGCAGTGCAAGAAAGCAAGAGACCCAGTACTTC
TRBV19	16	TRBJ2-3	TRBD2	few	CASSVLSGRVRDTQYF	TGTGCCAGTAGTGTCCTTAGCGGGAGGGTTAGAGATACGCAGTATTTT
TRBV27	14	TRBJ2-5	-	-	CASRRAGVQETQYF	TGTGCCAGCAGGAGGGCAGGGGTTCAAGAGACCCAGTACTTC
TRBV30	12	TRBJ2-3	TRBD1	-	CAWDTGADTQYF	TGTGCCTGGGATACAGGGGCAGATACGCAGTATTTT
TRBV10-3	13	TRBJ1-2	TRBD1	-	CAISGRDSDGYTF	TGTGCCATCAGTGGGAGGGACAGCGATGGCTACACCTTC
TRBV10-3	14	TRBJ2-2	-	-	CAISILQGHGELFF	TGTGCCATCAGTATTCTACAGGGCCACGGGGAGCTGTTTTTT
TRBV30	13	TRBJ1-2	TRBD1	-	CAWSVRQGGGYTF	TGTGCCTGGAGTGTTAGACAGGGAGGAGGCTACACCTTC
TRBV2	15	TRBJ2-7	TRBD1	few	CASRTGDVLPYEQYF	TGTGCCAGCAGGACAGGGGACGTGCTACCCTACGAGCAGTACTTC
TRBV7-2	16	TRBJ2-7	TRBD2	-	CASSKGLAGGQYEQYF	TGTGCCAGCAGCAAGGGACTAGCGGGGGGCCAGTACGAGCAGTACTTC
TRBV4-3	16	TRBJ2-1	TRBD2	-	CASSQDQRGAYNEQFF	TGCGCCAGCAGCCAAGATCAGCGGGGGGCTTACAATGAGCAGTTCTTC
TRBV11-3	12	TRBJ2-3	-	few	CASSPATDTQYF	TGTGCCAGCAGCCCCGCCACAGATACGCAGTATTTT
TRBV9	14	TRBJ2-3	-	-	CASSASTRTDTQYF	TGTGCCAGCAGCGCTAGCACCCGCACAGATACGCAGTATTTT
TRBV5-1	16	TRBJ2-3	TRBD2	-	CASSLAGTSSSDTQYF	TGCGCCAGCAGCTTGGCAGGGACTAGCTCATCAGATACGCAGTATTTT
TRBV28	17	TRBJ2-1	TRBD2	few	CASRYSARGRWVDEQFF	TGTGCCAGCCGATACTCCGCCCGCGGGAGGTGGGTTGATGAGCAGTTCTTC
TRBV29-1	14	TRBJ2-3	TRBD1	-	CSVGGTGRADTQYF	TGCAGCGTTGGAGGGACAGGGAGGGCAGATACGCAGTATTTT
TRBV5-1	15	TRBJ2-1	-	-	CASSSLERDHNEQFF	TGCGCCAGCAGTTCCTTGGAGAGAGACCACAATGAGCAGTTCTTC
TRBV7-8	16	TRBJ2-3	-	few	CASSLLRASYTDTQYF	TGTGCCAGCAGCTTATTGAGGGCTTCCTACACAGATACGCAGTATTTT
TRBV1	18	TRBJ2-1	-	-	CTSSQALRDPDTNNEQFF	TGCACCAGCAGCCAAGCTCTACGTGACCCTGATACCAACAATGAGCAGTTCTTC
TRBV6-4	10	TRBJ2-3	-	-	CASNGDTQYF	TGTGCCAGCAATGGAGATACGCAGTATTTT
TRBV28	15	TRBJ1-5	TRBD1	few	CASSLDRSWYQPQHF	TGTGCCAGCAGTTTGGACAGGTCCTGGTATCAGCCCCAGCATTTT
TRBV18	15	TRBJ2-3	TRBD2	few	CASSPQTSGGAPTYF	TGTGCCAGCTCACCACAGACTAGCGGGGGGGCCCCGACGTATTTT
TRBV29-1	13	TRBJ1-1	-	-	CSAEEGMNTEAFF	TGCAGCGCTGAGGAGGGCATGAACACTGAAGCTTTCTTT
TRBV13	16	TRBJ2-2	-	-	CASSLNPGWATGELFF	TGTGCCAGCAGCTTAAATCCTGGTTGGGCCACCGGGGAGCTGTTTTTT
TRBV7-6	13	TRBJ2-5	-	-	CASSFGGSETQYF	TGTGCCAGCAGCTTTGGGGGCTCAGAGACCCAGTACTTC
TRBV9	15	TRBJ1-5	-	-	CASSASGLGNQPQHF	TGTGCCAGCAGCGCCTCAGGGCTAGGCAATCAGCCCCAGCATTTT
TRBV7-9	15	TRBJ1-3	-	few	CASSLHGDAGNTIYF	TGTGCCAGCAGCTTACATGGGGACGCTGGAAACACCATATATTTT
TRBV7-9	15	TRBJ2-3	TRBD2	few	CASSSLGGTTDTQYF	TGTGCCAGCAGCTCCCTGGGGGGGACCACAGATACGCAGTATTTT
TRBV29-1	15	TRBJ1-1	-	-	CSVVAGRVWNTEAFF	TGCAGCGTTGTTGCAGGAAGAGTTTGGAACACTGAAGCTTTCTTT
TRBV5-1	15	TRBJ2-5	TRBD1	-	CASSFGGTGQETQYF	TGCGCCAGCAGCTTCGGTGGGACAGGTCAAGAGACCCAGTACTTC
TRBV11-3	12	TRBJ2-1	TRBD2	-	CASSSGTSGLLF	TGTGCCAGCAGCTCCGGGACTAGCGGATTGCTCTTC
TRBV5-1	16	TRBJ2-1	TRBD2	few	CASSHLTSGTMNEQFF	TGCGCCAGCAGCCATCTGACTAGCGGTACTATGAATGAGCAGTTCTTC
TRBV5-1	16	TRBJ2-1	-	-	CASSPRDLGSYNEQFF	TGCGCCAGCAGCCCCCGGGACCTTGGCTCCTACAATGAGCAGTTCTTC
TRBV7-2	17	TRBJ2-1	TRBD2	-	CASSTTSGTSSYNEQFF	TGTGCCAGCAGCACGACTAGCGGGACTAGCTCCTACAATGAGCAGTTCTTC
TRBV5-6	16	TRBJ1-4	-	few	CASSFAVSSTNEKLFF	TGTGCCAGCAGCTTCGCGGTATCTTCAACTAATGAAAAACTGTTTTTT
TRBV5-6	17	TRBJ2-1	TRBD1	-	CASSTRTGGDSYNEQFF	TGTGCCAGCAGCACCCGGACAGGGGGGGATTCCTACAATGAGCAGTTCTTC
TRBV18	13	TRBJ1-2	-	-	CASSPSEGSGYTF	TGTGCCAGCTCACCATCGGAGGGCAGTGGCTACACCTTC
TRBV14	15	TRBJ2-3	TRBD2	-	CASSRTSVSTDTQYF	TGTGCCAGCAGTAGGACTAGCGTGAGCACAGATACGCAGTATTTT
TRBV5-1	13	TRBJ2-1	-	few	CASSLDLGNEQFF	TGCGCCAGCAGCTTGGATTTAGGAAATGAGCAGTTCTTC
TRBV18	13	TRBJ2-5	-	-	CASSPPYSETQYF	TGTGCCAGCTCACCACCGTACTCAGAGACCCAGTACTTC
TRBV18	14	TRBJ2-5	TRBD1	few	CASSPRQGFETQYF	TGTGCCAGCTCACCTCGACAGGGGTTTGAGACCCAGTACTTC
TRBV23-1	15	TRBJ2-1	-	-	CASSQMSEEYNEQFF	TGCGCCAGCAGTCAAATGTCCGAAGAATACAATGAGCAGTTCTTC
TRBV7-9	14	TRBJ2-3	TRBD2	-	CASSPGGGTDTQYF	TGTGCCAGCAGCCCGGGAGGTGGCACAGATACGCAGTATTTT
TRBV18	15	TRBJ1-1	-	-	CASSPRGKLNTEAFF	TGTGCCAGCTCACCACGTGGGAAGTTGAACACTGAAGCTTTCTTT
TRBV27	15	TRBJ1-2	-	-	CASSLFTGGNYGYTF	TGTGCCAGCAGTTTATTCACAGGCGGGAACTATGGCTACACCTTC
TRBV7-2	14	TRBJ1-2	-	few	CASSLDQVPHGYTF	TGTGCCAGCAGCTTAGACCAGGTCCCCCACGGCTACACCTTC
TRBV29-1	12	TRBJ2-1	-	few	CSFLEAYNEQFF	TGCAGCTTCCTAGAAGCCTACAATGAGCAGTTCTTC
TRBV7-9	12	TRBJ2-7	-	-	CASRGTFYEQYF	TGTGCCAGCAGGGGGACCTTCTACGAGCAGTACTTC
TRBV15	17	TRBJ1-1	TRBD1	-	CATSRDNHLRGGTEAFF	TGTGCCACCAGCAGAGATAACCACCTCAGGGGGGGCACTGAAGCTTTCTTT
TRBV30	11	TRBJ2-3	-	few	CAWDKADTQYF	TGTGCCTGGGACAAGGCAGATACGCAGTATTTT
TRBV29-1	15	TRBJ2-5	TRBD2	-	CSVVSSGRTKETQYF	TGCAGCGTTGTTTCTAGCGGGAGAACCAAAGAGACCCAGTACTTC
TRBV27	17	TRBJ2-6	-	-	CASSLAGQRSGANVLTF	TGTGCCAGCAGTTTAGCGGGTCAGAGGTCTGGGGCCAACGTCCTGACTTTC
TRBV20-1	11	TRBJ2-3	-	few	CSASGPDTQYF	TGCAGTGCTAGCGGACCGGATACGCAGTATTTT
TRBV14	17	TRBJ1-1	-	-	CASSQYERLSGTTEAFF	TGTGCCAGCAGCCAATATGAGAGACTATCCGGAACCACTGAAGCTTTCTTT
TRBV11-3	12	TRBJ2-2	-	-	CASSSYTGELFF	TGTGCCAGCAGCTCCTACACCGGGGAGCTGTTTTTT
TRBV7-2	16	TRBJ2-3	TRBD2	-	CASTVARRGGPDTQYF	TGTGCCAGCACCGTGGCAAGACGCGGGGGGCCAGATACGCAGTATTTT
TRBV13	18	TRBJ2-1	TRBD2	-	CASSLRASGRAYYNEQFF	TGTGCCAGCAGCTTACGGGCTAGCGGGAGGGCCTACTACAATGAGCAGTTCTTC
TRBV7-2	14	TRBJ2-3	TRBD1	-	CASSWDRGTDTQYF	TGTGCCAGCAGCTGGGACAGGGGGACAGATACGCAGTATTTT
TRBV5-1	15	TRBJ2-3	-	-	CASSLAGSSTDTQYF	TGCGCCAGCAGCTTGGCCGGGAGTAGCACAGATACGCAGTATTTT
TRBV10-3	14	TRBJ1-2	TRBD1	few	CAISATGQGIGYTF	TGTGCCATCAGTGCCACGGGACAGGGAATTGGCTACACCTTC